The 5 T cell receptor beta chains listed next were all sequenced from one sample in a study of T cell responses to AZD1222 COVID-19 vaccine. Profiling relied on immunoSEQ multiplex PCR, and the TCRdb table lists in-frame clones only, not all of them. The sample records approximately 150,000 clones, approximately 86% being singletons. This specimen was peripheral blood, taken 28 days after the second dose of the MenACWY control vaccine. The origin of the receptors is an adult who received the MenACWY meningococcal vaccine as a control.

This chain uses TRBV7-3 with TRBJ2-2; D remains unclear. The CDR3 length is 13 residues. Germline CDR1 is SGHTA and CDR2 is FQGTGA. V was pared by 1 base and J by 4 bases, with 4 bases between. CDR3 sequence: CASSLNPTGELFF. CDR3 DNA: TGTGCCAGCAGCTTAAACCCCACCGGGGAGCTGTTTTTT.

The chain uses TRBV7-2 and TRBJ1-1; no definite D call. This CDR3 region has 14 residues. The V gene lost 4 bases and the J gene lost 5 bases, with 14 bases spanning the gap. Per the germline V gene, CDR1 is SGHTA and CDR2 is FQGNSA. The CDR3 nucleotides read TGTGCCAGCAGCTGGCTAGGAAGGGCTACTGAAGCTTTCTTT. Its protein is CASSWLGRATEAFF. Full variable domain (rest looked up from reference TRBV7-2 and TRBJ1-1): GAGVSQSPSNKVTEKGKDVELRCDPISGHTALYWYRQSLGQGLEFLIYFQGNSAPDKSGLPSDRFSAERTGGSVSTLTIQRTQQEDSAVYLCASSWLGRATEAFFGQGTRLTVV.

The J gene is TRBJ1-2, the V gene TRBV4-1; maybe TRBD1 (5 bases). The CDR3 has 15 amino acids. Trimming cost V 5 bases and J 4 bases, with 17 bases left between them. Germline CDR1 is MGHRA and CDR2 is YSYEKL. The CDR3 bases are TGCGCCAGCAGCAAAGGTCAGGGTGGGGGCTATGGCTACACCTTC. Its translation: CASSKGQGGGYGYTF.

The chain is built from TRBV5-1 and TRBJ2-5, with 7 bases that match TRBD2. J lost 1 base, V lost 4 bases, and 10 bases had no gene match. The CDR3 length is 16 residues. The germline V gene encodes CDR1 SGHRS and CDR2 YFSETQ. The DNA for the CDR3 is TGCGCCAGCAGCCGAGCGGAGCGGGGCCCCCAAGAGACCCAGTACTTC. It encodes CASSRAERGPQETQYF.

The rearrangement uses TRBV19 and TRBJ1-5; no clear D. The V gene lost 6 bases and the J gene lost 0 bases, with 12 bases spanning the gap. Germline-derived CDR1 and CDR2 are LNHDA and SQIVND (reference sequence). The CDR3 contains 15 residues. The CDR3 bases are TGTGCCAGTAGCCTTGACTGGAGTAGCAATCAGCCCCAGCATTTT. Amino acids: CASSLDWSSNQPQHF.